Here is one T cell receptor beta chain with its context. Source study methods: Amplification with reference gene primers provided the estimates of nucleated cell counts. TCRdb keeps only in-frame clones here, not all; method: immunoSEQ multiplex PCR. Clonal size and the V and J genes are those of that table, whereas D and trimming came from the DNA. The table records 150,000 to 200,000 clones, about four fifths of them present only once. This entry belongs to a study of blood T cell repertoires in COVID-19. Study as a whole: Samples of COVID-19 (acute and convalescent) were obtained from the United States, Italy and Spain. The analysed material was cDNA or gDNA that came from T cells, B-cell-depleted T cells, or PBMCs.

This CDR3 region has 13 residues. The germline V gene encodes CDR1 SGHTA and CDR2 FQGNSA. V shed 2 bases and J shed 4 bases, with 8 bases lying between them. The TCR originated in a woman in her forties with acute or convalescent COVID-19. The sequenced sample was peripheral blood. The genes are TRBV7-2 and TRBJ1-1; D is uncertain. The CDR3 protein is CASSLQSFTEAFF. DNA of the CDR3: TGTGCCAGCAGCTTACAAAGCTTCACTGAAGCTTTCTTT.